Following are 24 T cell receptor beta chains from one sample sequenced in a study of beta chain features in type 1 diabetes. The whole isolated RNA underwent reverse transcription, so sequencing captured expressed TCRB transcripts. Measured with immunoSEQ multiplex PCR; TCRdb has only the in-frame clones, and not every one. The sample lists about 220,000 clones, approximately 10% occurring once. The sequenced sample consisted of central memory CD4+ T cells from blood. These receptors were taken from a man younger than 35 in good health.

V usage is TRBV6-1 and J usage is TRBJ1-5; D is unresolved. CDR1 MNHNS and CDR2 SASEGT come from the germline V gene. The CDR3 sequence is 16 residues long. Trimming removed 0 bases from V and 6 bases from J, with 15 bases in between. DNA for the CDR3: TGTGCCAGCAGTGAAGCGCTAGAGAGGGTGGGTCAGCCCCAGCATTTT. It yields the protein CASSEALERVGQPQHF.

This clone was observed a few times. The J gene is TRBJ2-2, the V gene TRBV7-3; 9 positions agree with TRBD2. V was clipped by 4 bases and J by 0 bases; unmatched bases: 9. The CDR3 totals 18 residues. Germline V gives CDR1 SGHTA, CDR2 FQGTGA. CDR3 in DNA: TGTGCCAGCAGCTCGCCCGGAGCGGGGGGCTCGAACACCGGGGAGCTGTTTTTT. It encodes CASSSPGAGGSNTGELFF. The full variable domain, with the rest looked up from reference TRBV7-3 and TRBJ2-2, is GAGVSQTPSNKVTEKGKYVELRCDPISGHTALYWYRQSLGQGPEFLIYFQGTGAADDSGLPNDRFFAVRPEGSVSTLKIQRTERGDSAVYLCASSSPGAGGSNTGELFFGEGSRLTVL.

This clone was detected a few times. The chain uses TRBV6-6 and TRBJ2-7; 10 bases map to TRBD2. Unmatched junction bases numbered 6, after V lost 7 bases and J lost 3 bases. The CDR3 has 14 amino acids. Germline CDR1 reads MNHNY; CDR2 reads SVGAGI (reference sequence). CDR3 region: CASTRLAGNYEQYF. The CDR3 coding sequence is TGTGCCAGCACCCGACTAGCGGGCAACTACGAGCAGTACTTC.

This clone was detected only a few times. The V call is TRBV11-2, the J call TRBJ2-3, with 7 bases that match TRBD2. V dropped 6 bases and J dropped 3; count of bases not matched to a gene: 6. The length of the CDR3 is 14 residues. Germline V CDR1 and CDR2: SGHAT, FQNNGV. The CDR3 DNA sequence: TGTGCCAGCAGGCTAGCGGATCCTACAGATACGCAGTATTTT. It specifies CASRLADPTDTQYF.

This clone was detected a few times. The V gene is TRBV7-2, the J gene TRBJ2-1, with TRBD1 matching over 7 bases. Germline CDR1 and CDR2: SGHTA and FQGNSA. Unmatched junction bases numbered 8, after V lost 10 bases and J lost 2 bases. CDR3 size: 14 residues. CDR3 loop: CATKGDRAYNEQFF. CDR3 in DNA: TGTGCCACTAAGGGAGACAGGGCCTACAATGAGCAGTTCTTC.

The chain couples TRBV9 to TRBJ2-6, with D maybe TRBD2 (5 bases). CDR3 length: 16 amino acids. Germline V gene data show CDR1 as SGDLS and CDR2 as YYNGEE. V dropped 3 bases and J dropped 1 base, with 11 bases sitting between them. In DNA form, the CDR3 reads TGTGCCAGCAGCGACCCGAGAGGGTCTGGGGCCAACGTCCTGACTTTC. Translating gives CASSDPRGSGANVLTF.

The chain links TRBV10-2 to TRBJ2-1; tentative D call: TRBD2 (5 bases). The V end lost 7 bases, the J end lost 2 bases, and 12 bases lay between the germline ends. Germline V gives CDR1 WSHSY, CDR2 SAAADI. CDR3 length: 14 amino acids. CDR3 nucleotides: TGCGCCAGCAAGGCGGGCTTCGCCTACAATGAGCAGTTCTTC. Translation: CASKAGFAYNEQFF.

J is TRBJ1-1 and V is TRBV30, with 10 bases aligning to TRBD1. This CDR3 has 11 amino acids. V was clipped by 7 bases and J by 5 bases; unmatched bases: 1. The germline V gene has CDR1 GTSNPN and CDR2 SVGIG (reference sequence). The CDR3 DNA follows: TGTGCCTTGGGACAGGGGACTGAAGCTTTCTTT. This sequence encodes CALGQGTEAFF.

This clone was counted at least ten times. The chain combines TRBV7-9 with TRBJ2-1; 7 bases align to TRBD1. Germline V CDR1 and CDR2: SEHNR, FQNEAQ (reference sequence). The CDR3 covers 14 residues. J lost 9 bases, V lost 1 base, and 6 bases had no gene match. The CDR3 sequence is CASSLVRQGTEQFF. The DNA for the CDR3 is TGTGCCAGCAGCTTAGTTCGACAGGGCACTGAGCAGTTCTTC.

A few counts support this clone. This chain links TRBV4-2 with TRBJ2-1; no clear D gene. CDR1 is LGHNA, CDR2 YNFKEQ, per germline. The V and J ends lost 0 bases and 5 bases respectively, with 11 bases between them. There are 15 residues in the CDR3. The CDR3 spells CASSQEGYTHNEQFF. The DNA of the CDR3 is TGTGCCAGCAGCCAAGAAGGTTACACTCACAATGAGCAGTTCTTC.

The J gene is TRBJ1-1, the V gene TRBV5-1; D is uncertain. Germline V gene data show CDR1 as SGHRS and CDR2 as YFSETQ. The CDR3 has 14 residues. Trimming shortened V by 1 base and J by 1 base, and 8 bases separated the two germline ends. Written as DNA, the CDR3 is TGCGCCAGCAGCTTGCACGGAAAGAACACTGAAGCTTTCTTT. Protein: CASSLHGKNTEAFF.

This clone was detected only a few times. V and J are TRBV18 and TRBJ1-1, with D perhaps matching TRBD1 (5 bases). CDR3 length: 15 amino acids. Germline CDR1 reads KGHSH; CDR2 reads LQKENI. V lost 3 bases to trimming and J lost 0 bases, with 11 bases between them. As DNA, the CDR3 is TGTGCCAGCTCACCCGGACACCCGTTGAACACTGAAGCTTTCTTT. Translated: CASSPGHPLNTEAFF.

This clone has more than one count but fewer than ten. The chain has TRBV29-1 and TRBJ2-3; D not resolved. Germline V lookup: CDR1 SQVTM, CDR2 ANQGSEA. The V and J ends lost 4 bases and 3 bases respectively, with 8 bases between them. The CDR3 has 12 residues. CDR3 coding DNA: TGCAGCGTTGGTAAGGAAACAGATACGCAGTATTTT. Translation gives CSVGKETDTQYF.

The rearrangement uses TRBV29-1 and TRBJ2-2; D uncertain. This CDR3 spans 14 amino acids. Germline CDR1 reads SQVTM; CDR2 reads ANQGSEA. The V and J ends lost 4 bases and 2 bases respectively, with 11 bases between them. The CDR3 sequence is CSVGGSLNTGELFF. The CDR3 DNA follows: TGCAGCGTTGGTGGCAGCCTCAACACCGGGGAGCTGTTTTTT.

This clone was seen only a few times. CDR3 sequence reads: CAWRPGSSPGTEAFF. The CDR3 DNA sequence: TGTGCCTGGAGGCCAGGGAGCTCCCCGGGAACTGAAGCTTTCTTT. The chain is built from TRBV30 and TRBJ1-1, with a tentative D call TRBD1 (5 bases). The length of the CDR3 is 15 residues. V was clipped by 3 bases and J by 5 bases, with 19 bases between them. Germline V lookup: CDR1 GTSNPN, CDR2 SVGIG (reference sequence).

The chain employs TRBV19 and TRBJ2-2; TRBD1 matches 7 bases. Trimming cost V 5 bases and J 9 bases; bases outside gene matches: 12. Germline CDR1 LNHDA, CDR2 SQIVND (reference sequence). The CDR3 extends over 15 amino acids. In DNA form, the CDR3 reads TGTGCCAGTAGTTCACCCTGGGACAGAAAGTGGGAGCTGTTTTTT. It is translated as CASSSPWDRKWELFF.

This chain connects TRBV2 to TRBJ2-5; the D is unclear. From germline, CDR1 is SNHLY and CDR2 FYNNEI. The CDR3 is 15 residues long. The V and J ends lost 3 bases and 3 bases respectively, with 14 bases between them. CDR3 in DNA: TGTGCCAGCAGTGACGGAAAGGCGCATAAAGAGACCCAGTACTTC. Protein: CASSDGKAHKETQYF.

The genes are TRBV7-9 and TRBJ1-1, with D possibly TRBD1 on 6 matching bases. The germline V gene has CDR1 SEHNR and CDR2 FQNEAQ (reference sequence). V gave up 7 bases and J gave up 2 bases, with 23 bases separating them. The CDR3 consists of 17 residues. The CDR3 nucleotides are TGTGCCAGCATGGCGGGCCAGGGGCGCAAGGGAAACACTGAAGCTTTCTTT. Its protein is CASMAGQGRKGNTEAFF.

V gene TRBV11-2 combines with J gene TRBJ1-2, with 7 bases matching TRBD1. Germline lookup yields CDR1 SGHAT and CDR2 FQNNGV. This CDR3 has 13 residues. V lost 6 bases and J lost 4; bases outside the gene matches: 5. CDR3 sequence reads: CASSADRSYGYTF. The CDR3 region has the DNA TGTGCCAGCAGTGCGGACAGGTCCTATGGCTACACCTTC.

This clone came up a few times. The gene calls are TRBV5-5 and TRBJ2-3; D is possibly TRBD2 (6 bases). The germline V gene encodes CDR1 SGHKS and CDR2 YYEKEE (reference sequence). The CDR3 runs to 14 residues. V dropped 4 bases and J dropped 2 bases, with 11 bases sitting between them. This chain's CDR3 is CASSRGLLTDTQYF. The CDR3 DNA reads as TGTGCCAGCAGCCGGGGACTTCTCACAGATACGCAGTATTTT.

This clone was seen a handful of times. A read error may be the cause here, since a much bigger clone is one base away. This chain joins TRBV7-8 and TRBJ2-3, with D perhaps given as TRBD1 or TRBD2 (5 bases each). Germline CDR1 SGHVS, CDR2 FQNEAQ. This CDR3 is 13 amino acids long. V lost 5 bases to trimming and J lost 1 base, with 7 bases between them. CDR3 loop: CASSRDRTDTQYF. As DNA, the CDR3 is TGTGCCAGCAGCCGGGACCGCACAGATACGCAGTATTTT.

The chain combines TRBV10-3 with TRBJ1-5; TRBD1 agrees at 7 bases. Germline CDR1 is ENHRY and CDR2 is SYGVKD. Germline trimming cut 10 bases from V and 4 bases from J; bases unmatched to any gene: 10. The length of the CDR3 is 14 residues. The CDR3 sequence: CASSPGQPNQPQHF. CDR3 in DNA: TGTGCCAGTAGCCCGGGACAGCCTAATCAGCCCCAGCATTTT.

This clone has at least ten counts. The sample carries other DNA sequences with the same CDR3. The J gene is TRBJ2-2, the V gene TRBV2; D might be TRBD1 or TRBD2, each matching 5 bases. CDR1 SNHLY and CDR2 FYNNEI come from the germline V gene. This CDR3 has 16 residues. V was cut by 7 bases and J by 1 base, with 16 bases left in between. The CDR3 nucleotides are TGTGCCAGCACCCTCGGTGGGGGATTGAACACCGGGGAGCTGTTTTTT. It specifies CASTLGGGLNTGELFF.

CDR3 coding DNA: TGTGCCAGTAGCATCAGGGCGGTTGGGGCCAACGTCCTGACTTTC. Translated, it gives CASSIRAVGANVLTF. The J gene is TRBJ2-6, the V gene TRBV19; possible D gene TRBD1, 5 bases. The germline V gene encodes CDR1 LNHDA and CDR2 SQIVND (reference sequence). V lost 6 bases, J lost 3 bases, and 12 bases lay in between. This CDR3 has 15 residues. The variable domain in full, completed from reference TRBV19 and TRBJ2-6, reads DGGITQSPKYLFRKEGQNVTLSCEQNLNHDAMYWYRQDPGQGLRLIYYSQIVNDFQKGDIAEGYSVSREKKESFPLTVTSAQKNPTAFYLCASSIRAVGANVLTFGAGSRLTVL.